The 30 T cell receptor beta chains given below trace back to one sample, sequenced in a study of OX40 agonist ivuxolimab in advanced cancers. Here immunoSEQ multiplex PCR was the method, and the copy in TCRdb shows in-frame clones only, minus some. This sample has fewer than 65,000 clones, with approximately 90% found just once. Sequences were derived from CD4+ or CD8+ T cells sorted from blood, sampled in a trial of the OX40 agonist ivuxolimab. These TCRs come from an adult with an advanced solid tumor such as melanoma, head and neck, liver or kidney cancer.

The chain is built from TRBV5-6 and TRBJ1-1; perhaps TRBD1 as D (5 bases). V lost 1 base and J lost 1, with 11 bases in between. CDR1 and CDR2 (germline): SGHDT, YYEEEE. This CDR3 is 15 amino acids long. CDR3 protein: CASSLLGDENTEAFF. In nucleotides, the CDR3 is TGTGCCAGCAGCTTGCTGGGGGATGAGAACACTGAAGCTTTCTTT.

The chain links TRBV28 to TRBJ1-1; perhaps TRBD1 as D (5 bases). Germline assignment: CDR1 MDHEN and CDR2 SYDVKM. The CDR3 length is 13 residues. Trimming pared 2 bases from V and 5 bases from J, leaving 9 bases between. CDR3 sequence (DNA): TGTGCCAGCAGTTTAAATTCAGGGACTGAAGCTTTCTTT. Its protein is CASSLNSGTEAFF.

CDR3: CASSLVAVGSGNTIYF. In DNA form, the CDR3 reads TGTGCCAGCAGCTTAGTGGCGGTTGGCTCTGGAAACACCATATATTTT. The chain recombines TRBV5-6 with TRBJ1-3, with D uncertain. Per the germline V gene, CDR1 is SGHDT and CDR2 is YYEEEE. The CDR3 spans 16 residues. Trimming left V 2 bases short and J 0 bases short, with 12 bases between.

This chain joins TRBV7-9 and TRBJ2-5; D is unclear. CDR1 is SEHNR, CDR2 FQNEAQ, per germline (reference sequence). This CDR3 is 14 amino acids long. Between the trimmed V and J ends, which lost 6 bases and 1 base, there was a span of 12 bases. CDR3 sequence (DNA): TGTGCCAGCAGACACTCCTGGGGCCAAGAGACCCAGTACTTC. The encoded protein is CASRHSWGQETQYF.

The chain uses TRBV27 and TRBJ1-3, with unresolved D. V was clipped by 8 bases and J by 4 bases, with 12 bases between them. The CDR3 has 13 amino acids. CDR1 is MNHEY, CDR2 SMNVEV, per germline (reference sequence). CDR3 sequence (DNA): TGTGCCAGCTTCTCCCCGGGGGGAAACACCATATATTTT. Protein sequence: CASFSPGGNTIYF.

V is TRBV7-2 and J is TRBJ2-1; 11 nucleotides line up with TRBD1. The CDR3 extends over 15 amino acids. V lost 3 bases to trimming and J lost 3 bases; unmatched junction nucleotides: 1. The germline CDR1 and CDR2 sequences are SGHTA and FQGNSA. The CDR3 DNA follows: TGTGCCAGCAGCTTCGGGACAGGGGGCTACAATGAGCAGTTCTTC. Residues: CASSFGTGGYNEQFF.

This clone was counted once. V gene TRBV6-1 combines with J gene TRBJ2-1, with unresolved D. From germline, CDR1 is MNHNS and CDR2 SASEGT. The V end lost 0 bases, the J end lost 2 bases, and 11 bases lay between the germline ends. The length of the CDR3 is 16 residues. This CDR3 reads CASSEAVIITYNEQFF. CDR3 DNA sequence: TGTGCCAGCAGTGAAGCTGTCATCATTACCTACAATGAGCAGTTCTTC.

The chain uses TRBV6-5 and TRBJ1-2; no clear D. Trimming left V 0 bases short and J 0 bases short, with 11 bases between. This CDR3 region has 16 residues. The germline V gene has CDR1 MNHEY and CDR2 SVGAGI. CDR3 nucleotides: TGTGCCAGCAGTTACTCAGCAGCAAGTTCTAACTATGGCTACACCTTC. This codes for CASSYSAASSNYGYTF.

J is TRBJ1-4 and V is TRBV27; D perhaps matches TRBD1 (5 bases). Trimming stripped 2 bases from V and 7 bases from J, with 14 bases between. Per germline, CDR1 MNHEY and CDR2 SMNVEV (reference sequence). This CDR3 comprises 15 residues. The CDR3 here is CASSLIWGGGEKLFF. The CDR3 nucleotides read TGTGCCAGCAGTTTAATCTGGGGGGGTGGTGAAAAACTGTTTTTT.

The J gene is TRBJ2-7, the V gene TRBV6-6; the D is unclear. CDR3 length equals 14 residues. The germline V gene has CDR1 MNHNY and CDR2 SVGAGI (reference sequence). The V end lost 2 bases, the J end lost 3 bases, and 11 bases lay between the germline ends. For the CDR3, the DNA is TGTGCCAGCAGTTACGATGGCACCCTCTACGAGCAGTACTTC. It encodes CASSYDGTLYEQYF.

This rearrangement joins TRBV5-1 to TRBJ1-1; D unresolved. CDR3 length equals 15 residues. Germline V lookup: CDR1 SGHRS, CDR2 YFSETQ. The V gene lost 0 bases and the J gene lost 5 bases, with 14 bases spanning the gap. The CDR3 region is CASSLGPSEGTEAFF. DNA of the CDR3: TGCGCCAGCAGCTTGGGACCGTCCGAAGGGACTGAAGCTTTCTTT.

This clone occurred once. The J gene is TRBJ2-7, the V gene TRBV5-1; D is ambiguous. The CDR3 sequence is 14 residues long. V gave up 1 base and J gave up 2 bases, with 10 bases separating them. Germline CDR1 and CDR2: SGHRS and YFSETQ. The CDR3 DNA reads as TGCGCCAGCAGCTTGATGGTTCGGGCCTACGAGCAGTACTTC. It yields the protein CASSLMVRAYEQYF.

This rearrangement joins TRBV9 to TRBJ2-7; a possible D gene is TRBD2 (6 bases). In germline, CDR1 is SGDLS, CDR2 YYNGEE. V lost 4 bases to trimming and J lost 2 bases, with 10 bases between them. This CDR3 contains 13 residues. This chain's CDR3 is CASSPGGAYEQYF. In DNA, the CDR3 is TGTGCCAGCAGCCCCGGGGGAGCCTACGAGCAGTACTTC.

The V and J genes are TRBV19 and TRBJ2-1; TRBD1 agrees at 9 bases. The CDR3 spans 16 residues. Trimming removed 0 bases from V and 8 bases from J; junction bases left unmatched: 8. Germline V gene lookup returns CDR1 LNHDA and CDR2 SQIVND (reference sequence). The CDR3 DNA reads TGTGCCAGTAGTATAGATGTCGGGACAGGGATGGATGAGCAGTTCTTC. It translates to CASSIDVGTGMDEQFF.

J is TRBJ1-1 and V is TRBV30; D gene ambiguous. This CDR3 spans 12 amino acids. V was shortened by 6 bases and J by 0 bases, with 8 bases between the two germline ends. Germline V gene sequence: CDR1 GTSNPN, CDR2 SVGIG (reference sequence). This CDR3 is CACFLLNTEAFF. The CDR3 nucleotides are TGTGCCTGTTTTCTCTTGAACACTGAAGCTTTCTTT.

This clone was detected only once. This chain links TRBV29-1 with TRBJ2-3; TRBD1 is a possible D gene (6 bases). The CDR3 spans 14 residues. CDR1 and CDR2 from the germline V gene are SQVTM and ANQGSEA. V lost 8 bases, J lost 3 bases, and 18 bases lay in between. CDR3 region: CSPKGLGATDTQYF. CDR3 nucleotides: TGCAGCCCCAAAGGTCTGGGGGCAACAGATACGCAGTATTTT.

V and J are TRBV5-5 and TRBJ2-1, with 9 positions matching TRBD1. CDR1 and CDR2 (germline): SGHKS, YYEKEE (reference sequence). The length of the CDR3 is 14 residues. J lost 6 bases, V lost 5 bases, and 6 bases had no gene match. CDR3 in amino acids: CASSPGTGFNEQFF. The CDR3 coding sequence is TGTGCCAGCAGTCCGGGGACAGGGTTCAATGAGCAGTTCTTC. Full variable domain (rest looked up from reference TRBV5-5 and TRBJ2-1): DAGVTQSPTHLIKTRGQQVTLRCSPISGHKSVSWYQQVLGQGPQFIFQYYEKEERGRGNFPDRFSARQFPNYSSELNVNALLLGDSALYLCASSPGTGFNEQFFGPGTRLTVL.

This rearrangement joins TRBV7-8 to TRBJ2-7; TRBD1 is a possible D gene (5 bases). This CDR3 contains 13 residues. Germline CDR1 reads SGHVS; CDR2 reads FQNEAQ. Trimming shortened V by 2 bases and J by 2 bases, and 7 bases separated the two germline ends. CDR3 nucleotides: TGTGCCAGCAGCTTAAGGGGTACCTACGAGCAGTACTTC. It codes for CASSLRGTYEQYF.

The chain links TRBV6-5 to TRBJ1-2, with TRBD1 identical over 8 bases. J lost 3 bases, V lost 5 bases, and 8 bases had no gene match. Germline V gene lookup returns CDR1 MNHEY and CDR2 SVGAGI. The CDR3 has 15 amino acids. The CDR3 coding sequence is TGTGCCAGCAGTCGGACAGGGAGGGACGACTATGGCTACACCTTC. Its protein product is CASSRTGRDDYGYTF.

The gene calls are TRBV6-5 and TRBJ2-7, with TRBD1 matching over 7 bases. Germline assignment: CDR1 MNHEY and CDR2 SVGAGI. V shed 5 bases and J 6 bases; nucleotides not matched to a gene: 7. The CDR3 spans 13 residues. The CDR3 sequence is CASSPTGAVEQYF. The CDR3 region has the DNA TGTGCCAGCAGTCCTACAGGGGCGGTCGAGCAGTACTTC.

This clone has only a few counts. The gene calls are TRBV6-5 and TRBJ1-1; D is possibly TRBD1 (6 bases). Germline CDR1 MNHEY, CDR2 SVGAGI. V lost 2 bases, J lost 5 bases, and 9 bases lay in between. The CDR3 contains 13 residues. This CDR3 reads CASSYGQKTEAFF. CDR3 bases: TGTGCCAGCAGTTACGGACAGAAAACTGAAGCTTTCTTT.

V and J are TRBV9 and TRBJ2-7; D gene unclear. The V and J ends lost 0 bases and 1 base respectively, with 5 bases between them. There are 13 residues in the CDR3. The germline gives CDR1 SGDLS, CDR2 YYNGEE. CDR3 loop: CASSVATSYEQYF. DNA of the CDR3: TGTGCCAGCAGCGTAGCTACGTCCTACGAGCAGTACTTC.

This clone was seen just once. This sequence joins TRBV28 and TRBJ2-2; D possibly corresponds to TRBD2 (6 bases). This CDR3 spans 15 amino acids. Per the germline V gene, CDR1 is MDHEN and CDR2 is SYDVKM. Between the trimmed V and J ends, which lost 3 bases and 1 base, there was a span of 9 bases. The chain's CDR3 is CASSFWGENTGELFF. The CDR3 nucleotides are TGTGCCAGCAGTTTCTGGGGGGAGAACACCGGGGAGCTGTTTTTT.

The CDR3 coding sequence is TGTGCCAGCAGTGGACAGGGGGCCCTTTATGGCTACACCTTC. It codes for CASSGQGALYGYTF. The chain uses TRBV6-5 and TRBJ1-2, with 11 positions matching TRBD1. The junction had 4 bases not matched to a gene; V was cut back by 5 bases and J by 5 bases. The V gene's germline CDR1 is MNHEY and CDR2 SVGAGI. This CDR3 is built from 14 residues.

The J gene is TRBJ1-1, the V gene TRBV5-6; 8 bases line up with TRBD1. V trimming: 4 bases; J trimming: 0 bases; junction bases outside the gene matches: 11. Per the germline V gene, CDR1 is SGHDT and CDR2 is YYEEEE. The CDR3 has 17 residues. The CDR3 loop reads CASSQGTGDAMNTEAFF. CDR3 sequence (DNA): TGTGCCAGCAGCCAAGGGACAGGTGACGCCATGAACACTGAAGCTTTCTTT.

As DNA, the CDR3 is TGCGCCAGCAGTGACCAGGGGGCCGGGTCCCAGTACTTC. Its translation: CASSDQGAGSQYF. The gene calls are TRBV10-2 and TRBJ2-5; the match to TRBD1 covers 8 bases. Germline V CDR1 and CDR2: WSHSY, SAAADI. V lost 3 bases, J lost 9 bases, and 6 bases stayed unmatched. This CDR3 has 13 residues.

The rearrangement uses TRBV5-1 and TRBJ1-2, with 8 bases aligning to TRBD1. After removal of 2 bases from V and 3 bases from J, the junction contained 9 bases not matched to a gene. The V gene's germline CDR1 is SGHRS and CDR2 YFSETQ. The CDR3 covers 16 residues. This CDR3 is CASSFIWTGKDYGYTF. In nucleotides, the CDR3 is TGCGCCAGCAGCTTTATTTGGACAGGGAAAGACTATGGCTACACCTTC.

This clone was detected a few times. This chain joins TRBV10-2 and TRBJ1-1, with D possibly being TRBD1 (5 bases). V dropped 10 bases and J dropped 4 bases, with 19 bases sitting between them. Germline V gene data show CDR1 as WSHSY and CDR2 as SAAADI. The CDR3 is made up of 14 amino acids. The CDR3 sequence: CATQGVTGGTEAFF. CDR3 in DNA: TGCGCCACTCAAGGGGTAACTGGGGGCACTGAAGCTTTCTTT.

This clone was seen a single time. V is TRBV7-9 and J is TRBJ2-1, with TRBD1 identical over 9 bases. The V and J ends lost 5 bases and 3 bases, in that order; junction bases with no gene match: 11. Germline CDR1 and CDR2: SEHNR and FQNEAQ (reference sequence). This CDR3 is built from 17 residues. CDR3 loop: CASSPRTGTGSYNEQFF. DNA for the CDR3: TGTGCCAGCAGCCCCCGGACCGGGACAGGGAGCTACAATGAGCAGTTCTTC. The variable domain in full, with the rest retrieved from reference TRBV7-9 and TRBJ2-1, is DTGVSQNPRHKITKRGQNVTFRCDPISEHNRLYWYRQTLGQGPEFLTYFQNEAQLEKSRLLSDRFSAERPKGSFSTLEIQRTEQGDSAMYLCASSPRTGTGSYNEQFFGPGTRLTVL.

This chain joins TRBV10-2 and TRBJ2-1; 10 bases align to TRBD2. The germline V gene has CDR1 WSHSY and CDR2 SAAADI. The junction had 5 bases not matched to a gene; V was cut back by 2 bases and J by 7 bases. The CDR3 is made up of 15 amino acids. The CDR3 sequence: CASSEVTSGWNEQFF. The DNA for the CDR3 is TGCGCCAGCAGTGAGGTGACTAGCGGGTGGAATGAGCAGTTCTTC.